The 14 T cell receptor beta chains presented below share a single source sample, sequenced in a study of T-cell reconstitution after alpha-beta-depleted transplantation in children. Unique molecular identifiers were incorporated during preparation of the TCRbeta library. TCRdb passed the PCR reads through MiXCR, listing each CDR3 protein once. The sample comprises hundreds of thousands of distinct CDR3 sequences, around 12% of which are singletons, and about 5.4% rests with the top ten. Specimen: PBMCs from the stem cell graft donor, collected from the stem cell graft. Receptors were obtained from a human donor who donated a stem cell graft to a child with combined immunodeficiency.

Comments on this clonotype: Compared with germline, one end of the junction differs, possibly owing to a read error. In DNA, the CDR3 is TGTGCTAGCAGCTTTAGTACAGGGGGTAATGAAAAACTGTTTTTT. This sequence encodes CASSFSTGGNEKLFF. The V and J genes are TRBV7-7 and TRBJ1-4, with 8 positions matching TRBD1. The CDR3 consists of 15 residues. The germline gives CDR1 SSHAT, CDR2 FNYEAQ (reference sequence).

Ten or more counts support this clonotype. The chain is built from TRBV7-8 and TRBJ1-2; possibly TRBD1 for D (5 bases). V lost 0 bases and J lost 4, with 9 bases in between. The CDR3 is 14 residues long. The germline gives CDR1 SGHVS, CDR2 FQNEAQ. This CDR3 reads CASSLAGGAYGYTF. The CDR3 DNA is TGTGCCAGCAGCTTAGCTGGAGGGGCCTATGGCTACACCTTC.

This clonotype was counted at least ten times. The V and J genes are TRBV12-3 or TRBV12-4 and TRBJ1-6, with D unresolved. This CDR3 region has 14 residues. V was pared by 7 bases and J by 0 bases, with 7 bases between. CDR3 DNA: TGTGCCAGCACCCGAGGCTCCTATAATTCACCCCTCCACTTT. Protein product: CASTRGSYNSPLHF.

This clonotype was counted a few times. The rearrangement uses TRBV15 and TRBJ2-7; D is tentatively TRBD1 or TRBD2 (5 bases each). Germline V lookup: CDR1 LNHNV, CDR2 YYDKDF (reference sequence). V lost 0 bases to trimming and J lost 3 bases, with 21 bases between them. The CDR3 is made up of 18 amino acids. CDR3: CATSRDPASGTRLYEQYF. In DNA form, the CDR3 reads TGTGCCACCAGCAGAGATCCGGCCTCCGGGACGCGCCTCTACGAGCAGTACTTC. Variable domain in full (rest from reference TRBV15 and TRBJ2-7): DAMVIQNPRYQVTQFGKPVTLSCSQTLNHNVMYWYQQKSSQAPKLLFHYYDKDFNNEADTPDNFQSRRPNTSFCFLDIRSPGLGDTAMYLCATSRDPASGTRLYEQYFGPGTRLTVT.

The V call is TRBV3-1, the J call TRBJ2-1; D is perhaps TRBD1 (5 bases). V was shortened by 4 bases and J by 8 bases, with 9 bases between the two germline ends. This CDR3 contains 12 residues. Germline CDR1 reads LGHDT; CDR2 reads YNNKEL (reference sequence). This CDR3 reads CASSLYRHEQFF. The CDR3 DNA follows: TGTGCCAGCAGCCTCTACAGGCATGAGCAGTTCTTC.

This clonotype was counted a few times. The chain couples TRBV12-3 or TRBV12-4 to TRBJ1-1; 7 bases are a match to TRBD1. The junction had 9 bases not matched to a gene; V was cut back by 5 bases and J by 3 bases. The CDR3 is 15 residues long. The DNA of the CDR3 is TGTGCCAGCAGTCATCGACAGGGAATGGACACTGAAGCTTTCTTT. As protein: CASSHRQGMDTEAFF.

This clonotype was recorded at least ten times. The gene calls are TRBV24-1 and TRBJ2-3; weak D call: TRBD1 (5 bases). Germline lookup yields CDR1 KGHDR and CDR2 SFDVKD. The CDR3 runs 16 residues. V was cut by 3 bases and J by 0 bases, with 12 bases left in between. DNA for the CDR3: TGTGCCACCAGTGATCCGCGACAGACTAGCACAGATACGCAGTATTTT. It encodes CATSDPRQTSTDTQYF.

This chain uses TRBV12-3 or TRBV12-4 with TRBJ1-5; TRBD1 matches 9 bases. CDR3 length: 17 amino acids. V lost 6 bases to trimming and J lost 4 bases; unmatched junction nucleotides: 13. This CDR3 reads CASRRSTGQGSNQPQHF. DNA of the CDR3: TGTGCCAGCAGACGGAGCACGGGACAGGGAAGTAATCAGCCCCAGCATTTT.

V usage is TRBV12-3 or TRBV12-4 and J usage is TRBJ2-3; D unresolved. The CDR3 contains 15 residues. With 1 base removed from V and 0 bases from J, the gap between germline ends came to 8 bases. CDR3 coding DNA: TGTGCCAGCAGTTTAGGAAAACAGAGCACAGATACGCAGTATTTT. Translated, it gives CASSLGKQSTDTQYF.

The CDR3 region is CAIRADQDGEKLFF. As DNA, the CDR3 is TGTGCCATCAGGGCTGACCAGGACGGGGAAAAACTGTTTTTT. This chain links TRBV10-3 with TRBJ1-4; no definite D call. The V end lost 6 bases, the J end lost 8 bases, and 16 bases lay between the germline ends. This CDR3 spans 14 amino acids. CDR1 is ENHRY, CDR2 SYGVKD, per germline.

This clonotype has at least ten counts. This chain uses TRBV11-2 with TRBJ2-7, with D tentatively TRBD1 (5 bases). CDR1 SGHAT and CDR2 FQNNGV come from the germline V gene. Trimming shortened V by 4 bases and J by 0 bases, and 10 bases separated the two germline ends. CDR3 length: 14 amino acids. The CDR3 DNA sequence: TGTGCCAGCAGCTCAGGGATAGGCTCCTACGAGCAGTACTTC. It codes for CASSSGIGSYEQYF.

V usage is TRBV7-9 and J usage is TRBJ1-5; D remains unclear. V lost 2 bases to trimming and J lost 5 bases, with 4 bases between them. The CDR3 sequence is 12 residues long. Germline CDR1 SEHNR, CDR2 FQNEAQ (reference sequence). The chain's CDR3 is CASSLWDQPQHF. The CDR3 DNA follows: TGTGCCAGCAGCTTATGGGATCAGCCCCAGCATTTT.

The chain links TRBV5-1 to TRBJ1-1; D perhaps matches TRBD1 (5 bases). The length of the CDR3 is 19 residues. CDR1 SGHRS and CDR2 YFSETQ come from the germline V gene. With 1 base removed from V and 0 bases from J, the gap between germline ends came to 22 bases. The CDR3 region is CASSLSGARLSGMNTEAFF. CDR3 DNA sequence: TGCGCCAGCAGCTTGTCTGGGGCCCGATTATCCGGAATGAACACTGAAGCTTTCTTT.

This clonotype was detected many times. The chain recombines TRBV5-1 with TRBJ2-5; D not certain. The CDR3 is made up of 14 amino acids. Trimming removed 6 bases from V and 5 bases from J, with 17 bases in between. Per the germline V gene, CDR1 is SGHRS and CDR2 is YFSETQ. The CDR3 bases are TGCGCCAGCACGTCGGGCCTCGCACGGGAGACCCAGTACTTC. It is translated as CASTSGLARETQYF.